One sample yielded the 19 T cell receptor beta chains listed below, sequenced in a study of technical replicates of blood from a few donors. Data came from immunoSEQ multiplex PCR; TCRdb stores just in-frame clones and leaves some out. The table records tens of thousands of clones, approximately 95% of them present only once. The sample comprised T cells isolated from PBMCs. These receptors came from a human donor in good health.

The V gene is TRBV19, the J gene TRBJ1-1; 7 positions match TRBD1. The ends lost 8 bases at V and 3 bases at J; junction bases unmatched: 21. Germline CDR1 and CDR2: LNHDA and SQIVND (reference sequence). The CDR3 runs to 18 residues. The CDR3 protein is CASDAAGRGKGRDTEAFF. In DNA form, the CDR3 reads TGTGCCAGTGATGCTGCGGGCAGGGGGAAGGGACGTGACACTGAAGCTTTCTTT.

The gene calls are TRBV6-6 and TRBJ2-3, with 10 bases matching TRBD2. CDR1 and CDR2 from the germline V gene are MNHNY and SVGAGI (reference sequence). With V trimmed by 0 bases and J by 11 bases, 8 bases remained unmatched. The CDR3 loop spans 15 amino acids. The CDR3 here is CASSYSPAGGPKQYF. The CDR3 nucleotides read TGTGCCAGCAGTTACTCGCCAGCGGGAGGGCCGAAGCAGTATTTT.

The rearrangement links TRBV23-1 to TRBJ2-7, with D perhaps TRBD1 (6 bases). TRBV23-1 is an ORF, with its function uncertain. V lost 7 bases, J lost 5 bases, and 15 bases lay in between. The CDR3 length is 13 residues. Written as DNA, the CDR3 is TGCGCCAGCAAGACAGGCCTTATCGACGAGCAGTACTTC. It yields the protein CASKTGLIDEQYF.

This chain links TRBV30 with TRBJ2-7, with unresolved D. The V end was cut by 4 bases, the J end by 2 bases, with 9 bases between. Germline loops: CDR1 GTSNPN, CDR2 SVGIG (reference sequence). The CDR3 spans 12 residues. CDR3 sequence (DNA): TGTGCCTGGAAAGAGAGTCCCTACGAGCAGTACTTC. Protein sequence: CAWKESPYEQYF.

This rearrangement joins TRBV4-2 to TRBJ2-5; D is unclear. This CDR3 comprises 13 residues. Germline values: CDR1 LGHNA, CDR2 YNFKEQ. The V end was cut by 4 bases, the J end by 5 bases, with 11 bases between. The CDR3 nucleotides are TGTGCCAGCAGCCCGCTAGATGGGGAGACCCAGTACTTC. The encoded protein is CASSPLDGETQYF.

This sequence joins TRBV4-1 and TRBJ2-7; 10 bases agree with TRBD2. Germline trimming cut 3 bases from V and 3 bases from J; bases unmatched to any gene: 5. Per the germline V gene, CDR1 is MGHRA and CDR2 is YSYEKL. The CDR3 sequence is 15 residues long. Here the CDR3 DNA reads TGCGCCAGCAGCCATAAGACTAGCGGGTTCTACGAGCAGTACTTC. Translating gives CASSHKTSGFYEQYF.

This clone appeared a single time. This rearrangement joins TRBV19 to TRBJ1-1; 7 bases line up with TRBD1. The CDR3 extends over 15 amino acids. V shed 6 bases, J shed 7 bases, and the junction held 14 bases outside the gene matches. In germline, CDR1 is LNHDA, CDR2 SQIVND (reference sequence). The DNA of the CDR3 is TGTGCCAGTAGAACCGAGGACAGGCCGAGCTTTGAAGCTTTCTTT. Its translation is CASRTEDRPSFEAFF. Together with reference TRBV19 and TRBJ1-1, the CDR3 gives the full variable domain: DGGITQSPKYLFRKEGQNVTLSCEQNLNHDAMYWYRQDPGQGLRLIYYSQIVNDFQKGDIAEGYSVSREKKESFPLTVTSAQKNPTAFYLCASRTEDRPSFEAFFGQGTRLTVV.

This sequence joins TRBV4-1 and TRBJ2-1; the match to TRBD2 covers 12 bases. Germline V lookup: CDR1 MGHRA, CDR2 YSYEKL. Trimming at V came to 3 bases and at J to 7 bases, leaving 7 bases not matched to a gene. This CDR3 is 16 amino acids long. The CDR3 reads CASSHTTSGRLNEQFF. CDR3 in DNA: TGCGCCAGCAGCCACACGACTAGCGGGAGACTGAATGAGCAGTTCTTC.

This rearrangement joins TRBV5-5 to TRBJ2-7; D is unclear. The CDR3 totals 12 residues. In germline, CDR1 is SGHKS, CDR2 YYEKEE (reference sequence). The ends were cut back, 0 bases at V and 3 bases at J, with 4 bases in the middle. CDR3 sequence: CASSLALYEQYF. The CDR3, as DNA: TGTGCCAGCAGCTTGGCCCTCTACGAGCAGTACTTC.

The J gene is TRBJ2-5, the V gene TRBV4-1, with 9 nucleotides matching TRBD2. Trimming took 6 bases from V and 4 from J; bases not matched to a gene: 9. The CDR3 consists of 15 residues. Germline values: CDR1 MGHRA, CDR2 YSYEKL. This chain's CDR3 is CASRALAGGLETQYF. DNA of the CDR3: TGCGCCAGCAGGGCTCTTGCGGGGGGGCTAGAGACCCAGTACTTC.

This chain connects TRBV9 to TRBJ1-1; weak D call: TRBD1 (6 bases). This CDR3 is 13 amino acids long. Germline CDR1 SGDLS, CDR2 YYNGEE. Between the trimmed V and J ends, which lost 0 bases and 11 bases, there was a span of 14 bases. The CDR3 protein is CASSVGGGIDAFF. CDR3 DNA: TGTGCCAGCAGCGTAGGGGGGGGCATCGACGCTTTCTTT.

This rearrangement joins TRBV4-1 to TRBJ2-5; D might be TRBD1 (8 bases). Trimming pared 0 bases from V and 4 bases from J, leaving 15 bases between. From germline, CDR1 is MGHRA and CDR2 YSYEKL. There are 16 residues in the CDR3. The CDR3 protein is CASSQESYRGGETQYF. In DNA form, the CDR3 reads TGCGCCAGCAGCCAAGAGAGTTACAGGGGGGGAGAGACCCAGTACTTC.

The V gene is TRBV28, the J gene TRBJ2-7, with no clear D. CDR1 is MDHEN and CDR2 is SYDVKM in the germline V gene. V was pared by 7 bases and J by 2 bases, with 12 bases between. This CDR3 contains 13 residues. The CDR3 nucleotides read TGTGCCAGCACGCTTGCCAGTACCTACGAGCAGTACTTC. Residues: CASTLASTYEQYF.

This chain uses TRBV10-3 with TRBJ2-1, with 9 bases lining up with TRBD1. The length of the CDR3 is 17 residues. Germline V gives CDR1 ENHRY, CDR2 SYGVKD. Trimming cost V 6 bases and J 5 bases; bases outside gene matches: 14. This chain's CDR3 is CAISDFGTGKGNNEQFF. CDR3 DNA sequence: TGTGCCATCAGCGATTTTGGGACAGGGAAAGGGAACAATGAGCAGTTCTTC.

V is TRBV19 and J is TRBJ1-5, with 12 positions matching TRBD1. Germline V CDR1 and CDR2: LNHDA, SQIVND (reference sequence). This CDR3 spans 16 amino acids. With V trimmed by 3 bases and J by 5 bases, 5 bases remained unmatched. The CDR3 coding sequence is TGTGCCAGTAGTATCGGGACAGGGGGCGTGGATCAGCCCCAGCATTTT. This encodes CASSIGTGGVDQPQHF.

The chain recombines TRBV4-1 with TRBJ1-2; D is perhaps TRBD1 (5 bases). The germline V and J ends were trimmed by 4 bases and 1 base, with 13 bases remaining between them. CDR1 and CDR2 (germline): MGHRA, YSYEKL. The CDR3 sequence is 15 residues long. The CDR3 protein is CASSPETAINYGYTF. The CDR3, as DNA: TGCGCCAGCAGCCCGGAGACAGCGATTAACTATGGCTACACCTTC.

The genes are TRBV21-1 and TRBJ1-4; the D segment call TRBD1 is taken from the table without a DNA check. TRBV21-1 is a known pseudogene. There are 16 residues in the CDR3. The CDR3 protein is CASSKQGQGVYEKLFF. CDR3 nucleotide sequence: TGTGCCAGCAGCAAACAAGGACAGGGGGTTTATGAAAAACTGTTTTTT.

The J gene is TRBJ1-1, the V gene TRBV2; D may be TRBD1 (6 bases). This CDR3 comprises 18 residues. Germline V CDR1 and CDR2: SNHLY, FYNNEI. V gave up 6 bases and J gave up 4 bases, with 27 bases separating them. The CDR3 loop is CASSHSGQYILPSTEAFF. The DNA for the CDR3 is TGTGCCAGCAGCCATTCCGGACAGTATATCCTGCCTAGCACTGAAGCTTTCTTT.

This chain uses TRBV29-1 with TRBJ2-7; 8 nucleotides line up with TRBD1. The V gene's germline CDR1 is SQVTM and CDR2 ANQGSEA. The length of the CDR3 is 13 residues. Trimming cost V 4 bases and J 5 bases; bases outside gene matches: 7. The CDR3 sequence: CSVGADRVNEQYF. The CDR3 region has the DNA TGCAGCGTTGGGGCGGACAGGGTTAACGAGCAGTACTTC.